This T cell receptor (beta chain) emerged from a study of glioma-infiltrating T cells after dendritic cell vaccination. Study-level information: Autologous tumor lysate-pulsed dendritic cell vaccination was given between the early 2000s and the early 2010s.

Clones were read by immunoSEQ multiplex PCR, and TCRdb kept only the in-frame ones, dropping some. The sample includes over 55,000 clones, 81% seen only once; the top ten take 7.9%. Germline CDR1 LNHDA, CDR2 SQIVND (reference sequence). The CDR3 runs 13 residues. Between the trimmed V and J ends, which lost 7 bases and 1 base, there was a span of 8 bases. About this clone: The antigen is not known.

Findings of the study overall: Estimated pretreatment TIL content predicted outcome after dendritic cell vaccination.

The material was blood, obtained before dendritic cell vaccination. The J gene is TRBJ1-5, the V gene TRBV19; D uncertain. The receptor was derived from a human donor with glioblastoma. CDR3 in DNA: TGTGCCAGTATCGATGGCAGCAATCAGCCCCAGCATTTT. Protein sequence: CASIDGSNQPQHF.